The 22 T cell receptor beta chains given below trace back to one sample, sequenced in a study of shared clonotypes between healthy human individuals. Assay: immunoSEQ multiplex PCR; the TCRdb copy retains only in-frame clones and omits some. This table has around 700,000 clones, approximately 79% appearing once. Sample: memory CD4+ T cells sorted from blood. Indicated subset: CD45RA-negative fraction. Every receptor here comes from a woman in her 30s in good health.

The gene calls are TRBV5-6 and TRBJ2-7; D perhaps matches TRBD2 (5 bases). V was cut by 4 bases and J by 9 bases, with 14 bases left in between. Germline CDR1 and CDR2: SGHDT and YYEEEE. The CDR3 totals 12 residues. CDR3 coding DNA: TGTGCCAGCAGCCTCCGGGTCCGGGGGCAGTACTTC. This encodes CASSLRVRGQYF.

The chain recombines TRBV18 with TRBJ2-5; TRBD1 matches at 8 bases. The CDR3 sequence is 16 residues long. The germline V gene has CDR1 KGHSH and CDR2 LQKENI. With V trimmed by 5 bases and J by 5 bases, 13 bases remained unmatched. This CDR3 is CASSGQGAGGAETQYF. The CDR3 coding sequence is TGTGCCAGCTCAGGACAGGGAGCTGGTGGGGCGGAGACCCAGTACTTC.

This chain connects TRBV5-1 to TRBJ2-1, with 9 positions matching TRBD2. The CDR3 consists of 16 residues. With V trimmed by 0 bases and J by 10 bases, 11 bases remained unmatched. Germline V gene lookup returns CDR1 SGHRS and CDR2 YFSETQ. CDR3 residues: CASSLAAGGLGQEQFF. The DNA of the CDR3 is TGCGCCAGCAGCTTGGCGGCGGGAGGGCTAGGACAAGAGCAGTTCTTC.

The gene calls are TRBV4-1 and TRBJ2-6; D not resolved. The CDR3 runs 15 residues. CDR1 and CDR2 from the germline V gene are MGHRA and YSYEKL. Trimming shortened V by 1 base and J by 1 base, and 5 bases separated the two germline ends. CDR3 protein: CASSQVGSGANVLTF. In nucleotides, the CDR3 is TGCGCCAGCAGCCAAGTAGGTTCTGGGGCCAACGTCCTGACTTTC.

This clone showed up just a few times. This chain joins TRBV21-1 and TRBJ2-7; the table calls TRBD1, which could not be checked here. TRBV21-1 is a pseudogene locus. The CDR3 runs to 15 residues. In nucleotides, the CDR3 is TGTGCCAGCAGCGCCCGGGACAGGGGGTCCTACGAGCAGTACTTC. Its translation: CASSARDRGSYEQYF.

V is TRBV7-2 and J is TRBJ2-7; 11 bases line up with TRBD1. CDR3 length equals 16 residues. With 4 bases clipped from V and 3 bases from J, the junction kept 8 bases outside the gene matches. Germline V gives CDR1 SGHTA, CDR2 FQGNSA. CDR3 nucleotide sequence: TGTGCCAGCAGCTCACCTCCGGGACAGGGGGACTACGAGCAGTACTTC. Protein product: CASSSPPGQGDYEQYF.

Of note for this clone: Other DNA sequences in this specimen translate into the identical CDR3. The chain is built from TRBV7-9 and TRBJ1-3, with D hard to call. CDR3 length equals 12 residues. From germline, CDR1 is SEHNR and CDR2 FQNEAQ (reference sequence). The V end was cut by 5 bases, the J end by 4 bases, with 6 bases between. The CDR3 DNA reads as TGTGCCAGCAGCCCAAGCGGAAACACCATATATTTT. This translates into CASSPSGNTIYF.

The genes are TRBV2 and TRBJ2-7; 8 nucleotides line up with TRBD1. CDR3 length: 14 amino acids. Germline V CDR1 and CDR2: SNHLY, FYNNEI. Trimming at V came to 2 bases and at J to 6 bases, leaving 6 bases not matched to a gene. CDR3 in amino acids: CASSETQGAAEQYF. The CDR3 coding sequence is TGTGCCAGCAGTGAAACGCAGGGGGCGGCCGAGCAGTACTTC.

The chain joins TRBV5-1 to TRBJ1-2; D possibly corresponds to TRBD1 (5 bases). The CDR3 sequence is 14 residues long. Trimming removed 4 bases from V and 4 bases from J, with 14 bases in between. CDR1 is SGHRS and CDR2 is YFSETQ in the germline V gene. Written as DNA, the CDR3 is TGCGCCAGCAGCGAAGGGGACTCGGCCTATGGCTACACCTTC. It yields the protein CASSEGDSAYGYTF.

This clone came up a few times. Here the CDR3 reads CASILGRGNTEAFF. In nucleotides, the CDR3 is TGTGCCAGCATTCTGGGACGTGGGAACACTGAAGCTTTCTTT. The chain joins TRBV7-2 to TRBJ1-1; possibly TRBD1 for D (5 bases). This CDR3 has 14 residues. The V gene's germline CDR1 is SGHTA and CDR2 FQGNSA. V lost 7 bases, J lost 1 base, and 13 bases lay in between.

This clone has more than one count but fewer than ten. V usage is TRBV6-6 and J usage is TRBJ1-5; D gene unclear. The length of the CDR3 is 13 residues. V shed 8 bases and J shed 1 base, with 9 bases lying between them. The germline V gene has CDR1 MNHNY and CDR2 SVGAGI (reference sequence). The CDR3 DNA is TGTGCCAGCTGTGACACCAGCAATCAGCCCCAGCATTTT. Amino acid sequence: CASCDTSNQPQHF.

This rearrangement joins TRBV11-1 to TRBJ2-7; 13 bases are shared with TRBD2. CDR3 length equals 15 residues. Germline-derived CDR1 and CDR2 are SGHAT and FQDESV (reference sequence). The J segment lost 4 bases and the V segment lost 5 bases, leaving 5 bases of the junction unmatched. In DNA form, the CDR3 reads TGTGCCAGCAGCGGGACTAGCGGGAAAGTTTACGAGCAGTACTTC. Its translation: CASSGTSGKVYEQYF.

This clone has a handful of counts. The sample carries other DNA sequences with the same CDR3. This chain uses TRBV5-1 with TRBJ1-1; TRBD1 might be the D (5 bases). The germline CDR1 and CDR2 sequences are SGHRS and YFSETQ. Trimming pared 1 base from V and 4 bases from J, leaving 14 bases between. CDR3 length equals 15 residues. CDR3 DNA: TGCGCCAGCAGCTTGAGGGGCAGGGAGGGCACTGAAGCTTTCTTT. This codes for CASSLRGREGTEAFF. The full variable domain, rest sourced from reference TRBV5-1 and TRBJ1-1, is KAGVTQTPRYLIKTRGQQVTLSCSPISGHRSVSWYQQTPGQGLQFLFEYFSETQRNKGNFPGRFSGRQFSNSRSEMNVSTLELGDSALYLCASSLRGREGTEAFFGQGTRLTVV.

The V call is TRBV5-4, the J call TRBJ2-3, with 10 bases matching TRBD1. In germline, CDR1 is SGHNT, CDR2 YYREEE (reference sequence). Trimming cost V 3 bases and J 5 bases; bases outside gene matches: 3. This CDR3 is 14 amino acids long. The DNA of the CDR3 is TGTGCCAGCAGCTGGGGACAGGGGAGAGATACGCAGTATTTT. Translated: CASSWGQGRDTQYF.

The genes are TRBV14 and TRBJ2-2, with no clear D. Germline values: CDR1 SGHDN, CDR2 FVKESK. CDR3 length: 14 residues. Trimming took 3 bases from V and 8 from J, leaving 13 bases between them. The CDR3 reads CASSHRQFLGELFF. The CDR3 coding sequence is TGTGCCAGCAGCCATCGCCAGTTTTTAGGGGAGCTGTTTTTT.

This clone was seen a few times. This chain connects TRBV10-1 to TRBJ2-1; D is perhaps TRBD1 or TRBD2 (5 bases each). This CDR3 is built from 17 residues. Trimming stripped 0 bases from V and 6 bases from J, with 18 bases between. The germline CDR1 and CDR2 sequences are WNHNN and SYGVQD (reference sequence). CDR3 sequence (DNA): TGCGCCAGCAGTGAGTCCCTCGCAGGGAGTGGGGTCAATGAGCAGTTCTTC. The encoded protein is CASSESLAGSGVNEQFF.

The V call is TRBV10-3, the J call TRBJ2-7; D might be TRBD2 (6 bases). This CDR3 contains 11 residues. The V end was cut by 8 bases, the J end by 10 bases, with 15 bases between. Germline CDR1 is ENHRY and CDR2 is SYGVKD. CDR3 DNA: TGTGCCATCGGGGAGGTGCGCTCCCAGTACTTC. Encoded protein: CAIGEVRSQYF.

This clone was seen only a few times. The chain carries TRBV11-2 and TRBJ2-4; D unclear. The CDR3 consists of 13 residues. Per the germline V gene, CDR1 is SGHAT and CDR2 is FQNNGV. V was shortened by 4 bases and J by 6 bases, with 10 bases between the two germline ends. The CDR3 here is CASSSTAGNIQYF. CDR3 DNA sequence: TGTGCCAGCAGCTCAACTGCTGGAAACATTCAGTACTTC. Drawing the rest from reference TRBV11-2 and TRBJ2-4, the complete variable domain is EAGVAQSPRYKIIEKRQSVAFWCNPISGHATLYWYQQILGQGPKLLIQFQNNGVVDDSQLPKDRFSAERLKGVDSTLKIQPAKLEDSAVYLCASSSTAGNIQYFGAGTRLSVL.

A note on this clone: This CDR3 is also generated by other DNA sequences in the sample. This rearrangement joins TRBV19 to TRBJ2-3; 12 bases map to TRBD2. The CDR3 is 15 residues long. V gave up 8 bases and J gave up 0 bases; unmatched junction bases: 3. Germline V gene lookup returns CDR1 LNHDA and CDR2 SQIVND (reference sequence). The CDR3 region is CASSLAGGSTDTQYF. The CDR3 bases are TGTGCCAGTTCGCTAGCGGGAGGGAGCACAGATACGCAGTATTTT.

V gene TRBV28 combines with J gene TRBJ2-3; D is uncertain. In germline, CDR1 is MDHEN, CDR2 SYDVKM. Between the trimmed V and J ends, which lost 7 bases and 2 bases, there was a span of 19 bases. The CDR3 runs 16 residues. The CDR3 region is CASTSLYERITDTQYF. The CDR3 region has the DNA TGTGCCAGCACCTCCCTCTACGAAAGAATCACAGATACGCAGTATTTT.

The CDR3 DNA follows: TGTGCCAGCGGCCAAAACAGGGGGGCAAATCAGCCCCAGCATTTT. It specifies CASGQNRGANQPQHF. The chain is built from TRBV27 and TRBJ1-5; TRBD1 agrees at 8 bases. CDR3 size: 15 residues. The ends lost 8 bases at V and 4 bases at J; junction bases unmatched: 10. The V gene's germline CDR1 is MNHEY and CDR2 SMNVEV (reference sequence).

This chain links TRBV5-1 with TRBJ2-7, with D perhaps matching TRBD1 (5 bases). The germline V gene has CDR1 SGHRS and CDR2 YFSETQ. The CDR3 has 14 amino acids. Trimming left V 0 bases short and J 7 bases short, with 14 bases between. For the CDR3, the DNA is TGCGCCAGCAGCTTGGATGGTGGTCCAGGGGAGCAGTACTTC. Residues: CASSLDGGPGEQYF.